This T cell receptor beta chain came from a study of blood T cell repertoires in COVID-19. Across the study: From the United States, Italy and Spain came samples of acute and convalescent COVID-19. PBMCs, B-cell-depleted T cells, or T cells provided the cDNA or gDNA that made up the material.

Per the germline V gene, CDR1 is MNHNY and CDR2 is SVGAGI (reference sequence). The CDR3 totals 13 residues. Original methodology: Estimated nucleated cell counts came from reference gene primer amplification. Some clones are missing from TCRdb's copy, which holds only in-frame ones; the method was immunoSEQ multiplex PCR. The DNA gave D and trimming, while V, J and clone size come from that table. Among around 200,000 clones, approximately 83% were seen once, and the ten largest hold around 2.3%. Of note for this clone: Relative to the germline gene, one junction end is altered; a read error may explain this.

Sequenced: peripheral blood. This receptor was identified in a woman aged 40 to 50 with active or convalescent COVID-19. The rearrangement uses TRBV6-6 and TRBJ1-1, with TRBD1 as a possible D gene (6 bases). The CDR3 DNA follows: TGTGCCAGCAGTTACCAGGGGTACACTGAAACTTTCTTT. It yields the protein CASSYQGYTETFF.